These 17 T cell receptor beta chains share one sample of origin, sequenced in a study of preoperative IRX-2 immunotherapy in early breast cancer. The treatment: preoperative locoregional IRX-2 cytokine immunotherapy. Assay used: immunoSEQ multiplex PCR; TCRdb lists only in-frame clones, some missing. Here the sample spans tens of thousands of clones, around nine tenths being singletons. The specimen comprised tumor tissue, sampled after IRX-2 immunotherapy. These receptor sequences come from a human donor with breast cancer.

The gene calls are TRBV15 and TRBJ2-1, with TRBD2 matching 10 bases. The CDR3 has 17 amino acids. Germline V CDR1 and CDR2: LNHNV, YYDKDF (reference sequence). With V trimmed by 0 bases and J by 6 bases, 8 bases remained unmatched. The CDR3 DNA reads TGTGCCACCAGCAGAGATGAATCCAGCGGGGGGGCCAATGAGCAGTTCTTC. It encodes CATSRDESSGGANEQFF. Full variable domain (outside the CDR3, taken from reference TRBV15 and TRBJ2-1): DAMVIQNPRYQVTQFGKPVTLSCSQTLNHNVMYWYQQKSSQAPKLLFHYYDKDFNNEADTPDNFQSRRPNTSFCFLDIRSPGLGDTAMYLCATSRDESSGGANEQFFGPGTRLTVL.

This chain joins TRBV7-4 and TRBJ2-7; D remains ambiguous. The CDR3 runs 13 residues. V lost 4 bases and J lost 0, with 7 bases in between. Germline CDR1 SGHVT, CDR2 SQSDAQ. The CDR3 loop reads CASSSVNSYEQYV. In nucleotides, the CDR3 is TGTGCCAGCAGCTCCGTGAACTCCTACGAGCAGTACGTC.

This chain connects TRBV14 to TRBJ2-5, with 8 bases identical to TRBD1. This CDR3 region has 15 residues. The germline V gene encodes CDR1 SGHDN and CDR2 FVKESK. J gave up 4 bases and V 4 bases, and 8 bases lay outside the gene matches. The CDR3 sequence is CASSRIYRGTETQYF. CDR3 nucleotides: TGTGCCAGCAGCCGAATCTACAGGGGGACAGAGACCCAGTACTTC.

V is TRBV18 and J is TRBJ2-2; 9 bases match TRBD1. This CDR3 contains 16 residues. From germline, CDR1 is KGHSH and CDR2 LQKENI. The junction had 8 bases not matched to a gene; V was cut back by 5 bases and J by 4 bases. Here the CDR3 reads CASSSGQGRGTGELFF. The CDR3 DNA follows: TGTGCCAGCTCATCGGGACAGGGTCGTGGCACCGGGGAGCTGTTTTTT.

The chain is built from TRBV28 and TRBJ1-5; TRBD1 agrees at 7 bases. The ends lost 7 bases at V and 9 bases at J; junction bases unmatched: 12. CDR1 MDHEN and CDR2 SYDVKM come from the germline V gene. The CDR3 totals 14 residues. The CDR3 DNA reads as TGTGCCAGCACCCTAGGGGGACAGTCCCCGCCCCAGCATTTT. Amino acid sequence: CASTLGGQSPPQHF.

This clone was counted between two and nine times. V gene TRBV7-6 combines with J gene TRBJ2-2, with D perhaps TRBD1 (5 bases). This CDR3 region has 14 residues. CDR1 and CDR2 from the germline V gene are SGHVS and FNYEAQ. The V gene lost 5 bases and the J gene lost 1 base, with 8 bases spanning the gap. DNA for the CDR3: TGTGCCAGCAGCCTAGACAGGAACACCGGGGAGCTGTTTTTT. Translating gives CASSLDRNTGELFF.

The V call is TRBV19, the J call TRBJ1-1; the D gene is possibly TRBD1 (5 bases). V was shortened by 6 bases and J by 1 base, with 9 bases between the two germline ends. CDR1 and CDR2 (germline): LNHDA, SQIVND (reference sequence). The CDR3 length is 13 residues. The CDR3 DNA sequence: TGTGCCAGTAGGGACGACAGGAACACTGAAGCTTTCTTT. Its translation is CASRDDRNTEAFF.

The gene calls are TRBV6-7 and TRBJ2-2; D may be TRBD2 (6 bases). TRBV6-7 is given ORF status, its function remaining uncertain. The CDR3 is 14 residues long. The V end was cut by 5 bases, the J end by 4 bases, with 11 bases between. The CDR3: CASSPSVATGELFF. Here the CDR3 DNA reads TGTGCCAGCAGTCCTAGCGTGGCCACCGGGGAGCTGTTTTTT.

This chain connects TRBV11-3 to TRBJ2-1, with 12 nucleotides matching TRBD2. The CDR3 length is 15 residues. CDR1 and CDR2 (germline): SGHNT, YENEEA. The junction had 7 bases not matched to a gene; V was cut back by 5 bases and J by 8 bases. The chain's CDR3 is CASSQQRLAGDEQFF. CDR3 DNA sequence: TGTGCCAGCAGCCAGCAGAGACTAGCGGGAGATGAGCAGTTCTTC.

The genes are TRBV19 and TRBJ1-1; D perhaps matches TRBD1 (6 bases). The CDR3 runs 12 residues. V lost 7 bases and J lost 8, with 14 bases in between. CDR1 is LNHDA, CDR2 SQIVND, per germline (reference sequence). In DNA, the CDR3 is TGTGCCAGTATTCAGGGGTTTGCAGAAGCTTTCTTT. This translates into CASIQGFAEAFF.

The rearrangement links TRBV5-1 to TRBJ2-1; 7 bases line up with TRBD2. Germline CDR1 and CDR2: SGHRS and YFSETQ. This CDR3 has 14 amino acids. V shed 0 bases, J shed 4 bases, and the junction held 1 base outside the gene matches. Here the CDR3 DNA reads TGCGCCAGCAGCTTGGGGACTAGGTACAATGAGCAGTTCTTC. Its protein product is CASSLGTRYNEQFF.

V and J are TRBV11-3 and TRBJ1-1; tentatively, D is TRBD1 (5 bases). V was trimmed by 3 bases and J by 0 bases, leaving 8 bases between them. The CDR3 is made up of 14 amino acids. From germline, CDR1 is SGHNT and CDR2 YENEEA. The CDR3 bases are TGTGCCAGCAGCTTCGGAGGGGTGAACACTGAAGCTTTCTTT. It is translated as CASSFGGVNTEAFF. The full variable domain, completed using reference TRBV11-3 and TRBJ1-1, is EAGVVQSPRYKIIEKKQPVAFWCNPISGHNTLYWYLQNLGQGPELLIRYENEEAVDDSQLPKDRFSAERLKGVDSTLKIQPAELGDSAVYLCASSFGGVNTEAFFGQGTRLTVV.

The rearrangement uses TRBV28 and TRBJ1-2, with TRBD1 identical over 7 bases. Trimming at V came to 4 bases and at J to 6 bases, leaving 11 bases not matched to a gene. This CDR3 has 15 residues. The germline gives CDR1 MDHEN, CDR2 SYDVKM. DNA of the CDR3: TGTGCCAGCAGTTCCACTGTTGCAGGACAGGATGGCTACACCTTC. Its protein product is CASSSTVAGQDGYTF.

Only one count was recorded for this clone. V is TRBV18 and J is TRBJ2-4; D is perhaps TRBD2 (5 bases). Germline V lookup: CDR1 KGHSH, CDR2 LQKENI. V lost 3 bases to trimming and J lost 0 bases, with 9 bases between them. There are 15 residues in the CDR3. CDR3 DNA sequence: TGTGCCAGCTCACCTAGCGAGTTAGCCAAAAACATTCAGTACTTC. Translated: CASSPSELAKNIQYF.

The CDR3 DNA reads as TGTGCCAGCAGCTTAGCTCAAGGAGATACGCAGTATTTT. The encoded protein is CASSLAQGDTQYF. The chain couples TRBV7-4 to TRBJ2-3; D is uncertain. V lost 0 bases to trimming and J lost 5 bases, with 6 bases between them. The CDR3 has 13 amino acids. Germline V gene data show CDR1 as SGHVT and CDR2 as SQSDAQ.

J is TRBJ2-5 and V is TRBV11-3; TRBD1 aligns across 7 bases. The CDR3 is 15 residues long. CDR1 and CDR2 from the germline V gene are SGHNT and YENEEA. The junction had 7 bases not matched to a gene; V was cut back by 5 bases and J by 1 base. The CDR3 nucleotides read TGTGCCAGCAGCCCTACAGGGGTTACCCAAGAGACCCAGTACTTC. Translating gives CASSPTGVTQETQYF. The full variable domain, with the rest looked up from reference TRBV11-3 and TRBJ2-5, is EAGVVQSPRYKIIEKKQPVAFWCNPISGHNTLYWYLQNLGQGPELLIRYENEEAVDDSQLPKDRFSAERLKGVDSTLKIQPAELGDSAVYLCASSPTGVTQETQYFGPGTRLLVL.

The V call is TRBV6-8, the J call TRBJ2-1, with D tentatively TRBD2 (6 bases). Trimming pared 0 bases from V and 6 bases from J, leaving 15 bases between. CDR1 is MNHGY, CDR2 SAAAGT, per germline. This CDR3 is built from 16 residues. The CDR3 DNA reads as TGTGCCAGCAGTTACTCAAATCGGGGAGGAGGCAATGAGCAGTTCTTC. Translation gives CASSYSNRGGGNEQFF.